This TCR beta chain was found in a study of cytomegalovirus exposure and HLA in healthy donors. The primer mix had 60 Vbeta and 13 Jbeta primers. Sequenced by immunoSEQ multiplex PCR; TCRdb stores in-frame clones only, minus some. The sample yields 200,000 or so clones, more than 60% seen once. This CDR3 has 16 residues. The germline CDR1 and CDR2 sequences are MDHEN and SYDVKM. Trimming at V came to 6 bases and at J to 8 bases, leaving 14 bases not matched to a gene. General study points: Most subjects had HLA-A and HLA-B alleles reportedly predicted accurately by TCR beta sequences. It was only CMV serostatus that was available as immune exposure information. Investigators reported around 150 TCR beta chains as tied to cytomegalovirus. A few CMV-associated chains were confirmed in vitro to be specific for CMV antigens.

This clone was observed a handful of times. Its matching antigen is unknown. The sample was PBMCs. This chain joins TRBV28 and TRBJ1-2; TRBD1 matches at 11 bases. This receptor was taken from a woman aged 25 to 39 in good health and CMV-seropositive. The CDR3, as DNA: TGTGCCAGCAGCCAATTGGACAGGGGGCCTCTACAGGGCTACACCTTC. Protein sequence: CASSQLDRGPLQGYTF.